The 16 T cell receptor beta chains below were found in one sample sequenced in a study of monozygotic twins with inflammatory bowel disease. From its re-call of the 5' RACE reads, TCRdb lists each CDR3 protein once, without DNA. The sample table includes over 130,000 distinct CDR3 sequences. Input material: blood. These receptors originate from a human donor with ulcerative colitis or Crohn's disease, or a healthy co-twin of an affected twin (not recorded which).

The CDR3 region is CASSHGRYNEKLFF. The chain carries TRBV5-1 and TRBJ1-4. The CDR3 covers 14 residues. CDR1 and CDR2 from the germline V gene are SGHRS and YFSETQ.

V usage is TRBV5-1 and J usage is TRBJ1-1. Per the germline V gene, CDR1 is SGHRS and CDR2 is YFSETQ. The CDR3 contains 14 residues. This CDR3 reads CASSNDVVNTEAFF.

The chain links TRBV7-8 to TRBJ1-6. CDR1 is SGHVS and CDR2 is FQNEAQ in the germline V gene. The CDR3 spans 15 residues. This CDR3 is CASSLPVGSNSPLHF.

This rearrangement joins TRBV20-1 to TRBJ1-5. The V gene's germline CDR1 is DFQATT and CDR2 SNEGSKA (reference sequence). The CDR3 covers 13 residues. The CDR3 sequence: CSARRESNQPQHF.

V usage is TRBV11-3 and J usage is TRBJ2-5. This CDR3 has 12 amino acids. Germline lookup yields CDR1 SGHNT and CDR2 YENEEA. The CDR3 reads CASSLVRDPEYF.

This chain connects TRBV30 to TRBJ1-5; the TRBD1 assignment by TCRdb is unverifiable without DNA. This CDR3 comprises 14 residues. Per the germline V gene, CDR1 is GTSNPN and CDR2 is SVGIG (reference sequence). CDR3 sequence: CAWGVGTGSQPQHF. Full variable domain (missing parts from reference TRBV30 and TRBJ1-5): SQTIHQWPATLVQPVGSPLSLECTVEGTSNPNLYWYRQAAGRGLQLLFYSVGIGQISSEVPQNLSASRPQDRQFILSSKKLLLSDSGFYLCAWGVGTGSQPQHFGDGTRLSIL.

V usage is TRBV5-1 and J usage is TRBJ1-5. This CDR3 has 15 residues. CDR1 and CDR2 (germline): SGHRS, YFSETQ. The CDR3 sequence: CASSQVGGGNQPQHF.

The chain has TRBV7-2 and TRBJ2-7; TCRdb's D call, TRBD1, is unchecked because there is no DNA. Germline CDR1 is SGHTA and CDR2 is FQGNSA. The CDR3 sequence is 13 residues long. CDR3 sequence: CASSLVSGYEQYF. The full variable domain, with the rest looked up from reference TRBV7-2 and TRBJ2-7, is GAGVSQSPSNKVTEKGKDVELRCDPISGHTALYWYRQSLGQGLEFLIYFQGNSAPDKSGLPSDRFSAERTGGSVSTLTIQRTQQEDSAVYLCASSLVSGYEQYFGPGTRLTVT.

The rearrangement uses TRBV12-3 or TRBV12-4 and TRBJ2-1; the D call of TRBD2 rests on TCRdb alone, since no DNA is present to check it. The CDR3 is made up of 19 amino acids. The CDR3 sequence: CASSSHGSPTSGGGYEQFF.

The V call is TRBV11-1, the J call TRBJ1-1; TCRdb's D call of TRBD1 is untestable without DNA. The CDR3 sequence is 13 residues long. Germline V gene sequence: CDR1 SGHAT, CDR2 FQDESV (reference sequence). CDR3 amino acids: CASSTLGGSEAFF. The whole variable domain, filled in from reference TRBV11-1 and TRBJ1-1, reads EAEVAQSPRYKITEKSQAVAFWCDPISGHATLYWYRQILGQGPELLVQFQDESVVDDSQLPKDRFSAERLKGVDSTLKIQPAELGDSAMYLCASSTLGGSEAFFGQGTRLTVV.

V is TRBV7-2 and J is TRBJ1-1; TCRdb gives TRBD1 as the D gene, but with no DNA this cannot be confirmed. The CDR3 has 17 residues. Germline V gives CDR1 SGHTA, CDR2 FQGNSA. The CDR3 here is CASSLGGGQGFGTEAFF.

The CDR3 loop reads CASSVGMGSNYGYTF. The chain joins TRBV9 to TRBJ1-2. Germline CDR1 and CDR2: SGDLS and YYNGEE. The CDR3 spans 15 residues.

The J gene is TRBJ2-3, the V gene TRBV5-1. The germline V gene has CDR1 SGHRS and CDR2 YFSETQ. The length of the CDR3 is 13 residues. The CDR3 protein is CASSLGGSIPQYF.

The V gene is TRBV5-1, the J gene TRBJ2-3; absent DNA, TCRdb's TRBD1 call cannot be checked. Germline lookup yields CDR1 SGHRS and CDR2 YFSETQ. The CDR3 loop spans 16 amino acids. The CDR3 loop reads CASSFRGVQGKDTQYF.

The V and J genes are TRBV6-1 and TRBJ2-7. The CDR3 runs 16 residues. CDR1 and CDR2 (germline): MNHNS, SASEGT. The CDR3 loop reads CASRLSLHSPLREQYF.

V usage is TRBV11-2 and J usage is TRBJ2-6; there is no DNA to check the TCRdb D call of TRBD1. Per germline, CDR1 SGHAT and CDR2 FQNNGV. This CDR3 comprises 19 residues. This CDR3 reads CASSPRAGGLSSGANVLTF.